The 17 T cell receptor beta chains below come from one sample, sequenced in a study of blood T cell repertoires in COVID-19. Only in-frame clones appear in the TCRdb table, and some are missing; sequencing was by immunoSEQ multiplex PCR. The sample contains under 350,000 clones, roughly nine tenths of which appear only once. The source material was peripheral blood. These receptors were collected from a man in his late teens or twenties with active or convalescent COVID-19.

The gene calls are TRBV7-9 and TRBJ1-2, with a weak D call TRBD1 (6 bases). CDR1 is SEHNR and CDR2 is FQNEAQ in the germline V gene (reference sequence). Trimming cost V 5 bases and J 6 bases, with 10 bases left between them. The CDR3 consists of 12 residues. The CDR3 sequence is CASSPGVHGYTF. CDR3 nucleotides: TGTGCCAGCAGCCCAGGGGTTCATGGCTACACCTTC. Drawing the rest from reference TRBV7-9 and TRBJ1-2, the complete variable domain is DTGVSQNPRHKITKRGQNVTFRCDPISEHNRLYWYRQTLGQGPEFLTYFQNEAQLEKSRLLSDRFSAERPKGSFSTLEIQRTEQGDSAMYLCASSPGVHGYTFGSGTRLTVV.

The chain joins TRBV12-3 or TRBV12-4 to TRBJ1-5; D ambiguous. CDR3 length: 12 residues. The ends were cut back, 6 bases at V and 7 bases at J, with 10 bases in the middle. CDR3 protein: CASSRGGQPQHF. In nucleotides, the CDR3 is TGTGCCAGCAGCCGGGGTGGACAGCCCCAGCATTTT.

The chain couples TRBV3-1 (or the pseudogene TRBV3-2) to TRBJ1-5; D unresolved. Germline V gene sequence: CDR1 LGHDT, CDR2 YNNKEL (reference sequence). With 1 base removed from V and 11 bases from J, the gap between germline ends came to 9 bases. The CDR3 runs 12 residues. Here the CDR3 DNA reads TGTGCCAGCAGCCAAGTTTCAGGTTCCCAGCATTTT. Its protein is CASSQVSGSQHF.

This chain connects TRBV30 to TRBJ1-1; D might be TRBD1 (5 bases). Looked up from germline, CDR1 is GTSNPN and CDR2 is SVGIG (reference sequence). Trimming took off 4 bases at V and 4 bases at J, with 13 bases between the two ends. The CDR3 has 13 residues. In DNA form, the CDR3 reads TGTGCCTGGACTCGTACGGGGGTCACTGAAGCTTTCTTT. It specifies CAWTRTGVTEAFF.

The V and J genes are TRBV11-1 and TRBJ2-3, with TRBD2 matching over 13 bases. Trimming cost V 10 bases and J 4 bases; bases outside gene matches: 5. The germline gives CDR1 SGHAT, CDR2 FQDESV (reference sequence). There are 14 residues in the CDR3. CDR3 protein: CATTSGRAPDTQYF. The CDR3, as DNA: TGTGCCACCACTAGCGGGAGGGCCCCAGATACGCAGTATTTT.

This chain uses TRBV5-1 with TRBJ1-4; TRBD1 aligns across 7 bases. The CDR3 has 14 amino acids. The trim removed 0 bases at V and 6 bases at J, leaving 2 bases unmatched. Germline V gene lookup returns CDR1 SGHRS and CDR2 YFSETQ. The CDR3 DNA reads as TGCGCCAGCAGCTTGGCCGGGACAGATGAAAAACTGTTTTTT. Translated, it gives CASSLAGTDEKLFF.

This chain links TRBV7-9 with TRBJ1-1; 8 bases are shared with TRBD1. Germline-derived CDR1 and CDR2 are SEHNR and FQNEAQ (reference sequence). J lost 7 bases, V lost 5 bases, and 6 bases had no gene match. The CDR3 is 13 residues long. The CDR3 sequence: CASSRGQGFEAFF. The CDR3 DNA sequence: TGTGCCAGCAGCCGTGGACAGGGCTTTGAAGCTTTCTTT.

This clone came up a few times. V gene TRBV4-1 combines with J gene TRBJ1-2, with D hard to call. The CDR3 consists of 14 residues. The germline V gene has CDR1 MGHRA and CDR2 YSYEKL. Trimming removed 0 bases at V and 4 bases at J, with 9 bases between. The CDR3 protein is CASSQDASPYGYTF. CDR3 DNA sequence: TGCGCCAGCAGCCAAGATGCGAGCCCCTATGGCTACACCTTC.

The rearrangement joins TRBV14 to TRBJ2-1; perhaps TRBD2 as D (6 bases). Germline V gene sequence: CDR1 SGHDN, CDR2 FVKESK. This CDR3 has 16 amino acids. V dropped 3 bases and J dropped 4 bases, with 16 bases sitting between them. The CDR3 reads CASSQEGLAIYNEQFF. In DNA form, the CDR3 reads TGTGCCAGCAGCCAGGAAGGCCTAGCGATTTACAATGAGCAGTTCTTC.

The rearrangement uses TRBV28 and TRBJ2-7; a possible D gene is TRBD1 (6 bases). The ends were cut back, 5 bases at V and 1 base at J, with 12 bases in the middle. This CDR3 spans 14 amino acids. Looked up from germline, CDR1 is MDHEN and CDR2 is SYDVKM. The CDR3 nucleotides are TGTGCCAGCAGTGTTCGAGGGGGATCCTACGAGCAGTACTTC. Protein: CASSVRGGSYEQYF.

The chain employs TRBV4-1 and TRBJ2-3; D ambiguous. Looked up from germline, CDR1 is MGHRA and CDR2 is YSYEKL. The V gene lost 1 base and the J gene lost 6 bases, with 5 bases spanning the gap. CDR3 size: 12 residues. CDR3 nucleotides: TGCGCCAGCAGCCAAGTCGGTGATACGCAGTATTTT. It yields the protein CASSQVGDTQYF.

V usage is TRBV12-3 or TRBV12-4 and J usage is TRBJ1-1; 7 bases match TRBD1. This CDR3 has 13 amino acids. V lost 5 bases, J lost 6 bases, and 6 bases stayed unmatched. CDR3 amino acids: CASSVNRGPEAFF. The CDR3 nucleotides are TGTGCCAGCAGTGTAAACAGGGGTCCTGAAGCTTTCTTT.

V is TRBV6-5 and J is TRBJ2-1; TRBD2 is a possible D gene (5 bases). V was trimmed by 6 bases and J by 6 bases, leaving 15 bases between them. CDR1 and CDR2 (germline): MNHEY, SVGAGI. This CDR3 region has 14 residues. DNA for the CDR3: TGTGCCAGCAGCCGAGGACTGACCGCCAATGAGCAGTTCTTC. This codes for CASSRGLTANEQFF.

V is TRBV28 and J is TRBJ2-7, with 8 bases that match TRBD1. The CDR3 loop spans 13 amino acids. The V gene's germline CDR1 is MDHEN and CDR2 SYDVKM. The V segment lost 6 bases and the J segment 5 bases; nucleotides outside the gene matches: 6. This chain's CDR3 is CASRFGQGDEQYF. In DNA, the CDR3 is TGTGCCAGCAGATTTGGACAGGGAGACGAGCAGTACTTC.

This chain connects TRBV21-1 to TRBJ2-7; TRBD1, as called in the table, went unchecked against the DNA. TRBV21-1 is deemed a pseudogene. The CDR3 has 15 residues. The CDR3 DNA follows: TGTGCCAGCAGCCCCCCGTTCCAGGGGGCCTACGAGCAGTACTTC. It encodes CASSPPFQGAYEQYF.

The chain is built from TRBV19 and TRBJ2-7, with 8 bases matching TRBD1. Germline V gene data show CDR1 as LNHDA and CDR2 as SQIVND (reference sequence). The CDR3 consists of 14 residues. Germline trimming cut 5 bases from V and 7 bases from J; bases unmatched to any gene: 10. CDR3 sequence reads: CASSRMDRAREQYF. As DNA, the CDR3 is TGTGCCAGTAGTCGGATGGACAGGGCAAGGGAGCAGTACTTC.

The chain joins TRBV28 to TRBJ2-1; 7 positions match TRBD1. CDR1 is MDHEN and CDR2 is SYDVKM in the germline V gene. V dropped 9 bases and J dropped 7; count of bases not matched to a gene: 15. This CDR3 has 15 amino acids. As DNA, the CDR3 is TGTGCCAGTAGGAACAGGGGAAATTTGTGGAATGAGCAGTTCTTC. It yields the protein CASRNRGNLWNEQFF.